This passage covers 12 T cell receptor beta chains from one sample sequenced in a study of blood T cell repertoires in COVID-19 (TCRdb year 2020). Library creation used the immunoSEQ multiplex PCR assay. Held by TCRdb, this immuneACCESS table contains in-frame sequences only and omits some clones. Under half of the omission traces to an unresolved V gene where checked; the cause of the rest is unknown. This sample has fewer than 300,000 clones in its table, and 70% to 90% of those were observed once. The ten largest clonotypes hold 6.3% of the sample. The sequencing input was peripheral blood. These receptors were taken from a woman in her 50s with COVID-19, enrolled during active disease.

The rearrangement links TRBV20-1 to TRBJ1-2; TRBD1 aligns across 7 bases. CDR3 length equals 13 residues. The junction had 5 bases not matched to a gene; V was cut back by 3 bases and J by 4 bases. Germline V gene data show CDR1 as DFQATT and CDR2 as SNEGSKA (reference sequence). The CDR3 sequence: CSASPTGAYGYTF. In nucleotides, the CDR3 is TGCAGTGCTAGTCCAACAGGGGCCTATGGCTACACCTTC.

This chain connects TRBV29-1 to TRBJ1-1, with a weak D call TRBD1 (6 bases). Germline lookup yields CDR1 SQVTM and CDR2 ANQGSEA. Trimming took 8 bases from V and 4 from J, leaving 14 bases between them. The CDR3 contains 12 residues. The CDR3 DNA sequence: TGCAGCATTTCCAGGGGTGGCACTGAAGCTTTCTTT. This sequence encodes CSISRGGTEAFF.

The J gene is TRBJ2-1, the V gene TRBV6-2 or TRBV6-3, with 8 bases fitting TRBD2. The CDR3 loop spans 15 amino acids. From germline, CDR1 is MNHEY and CDR2 SVGEGT. The ends lost 4 bases at V and 2 bases at J; junction bases unmatched: 4. DNA of the CDR3: TGTGCCAGCAGTTTAGCGGGACGAGCCTACAATGAGCAGTTCTTC. This sequence encodes CASSLAGRAYNEQFF.

This chain uses TRBV27 with TRBJ2-3, with TRBD2 matching over 7 bases. This CDR3 contains 18 residues. Germline-derived CDR1 and CDR2 are MNHEY and SMNVEV (reference sequence). V lost 5 bases, J lost 2 bases, and 16 bases stayed unmatched. CDR3 sequence: CASSPLSLADHNTDTQYF. CDR3 DNA sequence: TGTGCCAGCAGTCCCCTATCCCTAGCGGATCACAACACAGATACGCAGTATTTT.

The chain combines TRBV7-3 with TRBJ1-1; no definite D call. CDR1 and CDR2 from the germline V gene are SGHTA and FQGTGA. The length of the CDR3 is 15 residues. With 5 bases removed from V and 4 bases from J, the gap between germline ends came to 17 bases. CDR3 sequence: CASSPEGLRGTEAFF. CDR3 nucleotides: TGTGCCAGCAGCCCCGAGGGCCTCCGGGGCACTGAAGCTTTCTTT.

The chain has TRBV3-1 (or the pseudogene TRBV3-2) and TRBJ2-7; unclear D gene. V lost 1 base, J lost 9 bases, and 13 bases lay in between. The CDR3 is 13 amino acids. Germline V lookup: CDR1 LGHDT, CDR2 YNNKEL (reference sequence). The CDR3 DNA sequence: TGTGCCAGCAGCCAAGGGGCGAACCTGGGGCAGTACTTC. This sequence encodes CASSQGANLGQYF.

CDR3 nucleotide sequence: TGTGCCAGCTCACCACTCCTGAAAATAGAAAACACTGAAGCTTTCTTT. Its protein product is CASSPLLKIENTEAFF. The chain combines TRBV18 with TRBJ1-1, with D hard to call. V was shortened by 1 base and J by 2 bases, with 14 bases between the two germline ends. This CDR3 contains 16 residues. Per germline, CDR1 KGHSH and CDR2 LQKENI.

This chain's CDR3 is CAWSTEHYNSPLHF. Here the CDR3 DNA reads TGTGCCTGGAGCACCGAACATTATAATTCACCCCTCCACTTT. The chain employs TRBV30 and TRBJ1-6, with D uncertain. Germline CDR1 reads GTSNPN; CDR2 reads SVGIG (reference sequence). The CDR3 has 14 residues. Trimming stripped 3 bases from V and 4 bases from J, with 10 bases between. The variable domain in full, with the rest retrieved from reference TRBV30 and TRBJ1-6, is SQTIHQWPATLVQPVGSPLSLECTVEGTSNPNLYWYRQAAGRGLQLLFYSVGIGQISSEVPQNLSASRPQDRQFILSSKKLLLSDSGFYLCAWSTEHYNSPLHFGNGTRLTVT.

The chain is built from TRBV27 and TRBJ2-1; the match to TRBD2 covers 13 bases. The CDR3 has 16 residues. Germline V lookup: CDR1 MNHEY, CDR2 SMNVEV (reference sequence). V was clipped by 5 bases and J by 10 bases; unmatched bases: 11. In nucleotides, the CDR3 is TGTGCCAGCAGTCCGATACTAGCGGGAGGGCCCGGGGAGCAGTTCTTC. It specifies CASSPILAGGPGEQFF.

This rearrangement joins TRBV7-3 to TRBJ2-2, with D perhaps TRBD2 (6 bases). CDR1 and CDR2 (germline): SGHTA, FQGTGA. Trimming took off 5 bases at V and 4 bases at J, with 17 bases between the two ends. The CDR3 extends over 16 amino acids. CDR3 bases: TGTGCCAGCAGCCCTAGCGTAGGGCCAGGCACCGGGGAGCTGTTTTTT. Protein sequence: CASSPSVGPGTGELFF. The full variable domain, rest sourced from reference TRBV7-3 and TRBJ2-2, is GAGVSQTPSNKVTEKGKYVELRCDPISGHTALYWYRQSLGQGPEFLIYFQGTGAADDSGLPNDRFFAVRPEGSVSTLKIQRTERGDSAVYLCASSPSVGPGTGELFFGEGSRLTVL.

V usage is TRBV7-9 and J usage is TRBJ1-4; TRBD1 matches 11 bases. Germline V gives CDR1 SEHNR, CDR2 FQNEAQ (reference sequence). The CDR3 is 15 amino acids. Trimming took 4 bases from V and 8 from J; bases not matched to a gene: 6. The CDR3 sequence is CASSSRTGGGEKLFF. The CDR3 coding sequence is TGTGCCAGCAGCTCCAGGACAGGGGGCGGGGAAAAACTGTTTTTT.

The chain has TRBV6-5 and TRBJ2-3; perhaps TRBD1 as D (6 bases). The germline V and J ends were trimmed by 2 bases and 0 bases, with 6 bases remaining between them. The CDR3 loop spans 14 amino acids. Germline CDR1 and CDR2: MNHEY and SVGAGI. CDR3 amino acids: CASSYTGSTDTQYF. The CDR3 DNA reads TGTGCCAGCAGTTACACAGGGAGCACAGATACGCAGTATTTT.